The 8 T cell receptor beta chains given below trace back to one sample, sequenced in a study of patients and donors after allogeneic stem cell transplantation. TCRdb analysed the RT-PCR reads with MiXCR anew, one entry per CDR3 protein. The table lists hundreds of thousands of distinct CDR3 sequences, 16% of them singletons. Sequencing used blood, either unsorted or a sorted T cell fraction (not recorded which). These receptors all stem from a human donor who was either an allogeneic HSCT recipient or a stem cell or donor lymphocyte infusion donor (not recorded which). It is not recorded whose cells these are; they may come from a transplant donor.

In this sample, this clonotype turned up a few times. The chain employs TRBV12-3 or TRBV12-4 and TRBJ2-3; a weak D match, TRBD2 (6 bases). Trimming left V 7 bases short and J 2 bases short, with 13 bases between. The CDR3 totals 14 residues. CDR3 nucleotides: TGTGCCAGCACCTTGCCGGGACTCACAGATACGCAGTATTTT. As protein: CASTLPGLTDTQYF.

There are a few counts of this clonotype. The chain joins TRBV7-3 to TRBJ1-4, with TRBD1 identical over 8 bases. V shed 3 bases, J shed 8 bases, and the junction held 8 bases outside the gene matches. This CDR3 region has 15 residues. Per the germline V gene, CDR1 is SGHTA and CDR2 is FQGTGA. CDR3 in amino acids: CASSLTGQGREKLFF. The CDR3 DNA is TGTGCCAGCAGCTTGACTGGACAGGGTCGGGAAAAACTGTTTTTT. The variable domain in full, completed from reference TRBV7-3 and TRBJ1-4, reads GAGVSQTPSNKVTEKGKYVELRCDPISGHTALYWYRQSLGQGPEFLIYFQGTGAADDSGLPNDRFFAVRPEGSVSTLKIQRTERGDSAVYLCASSLTGQGREKLFFGSGTQLSVL.

This clonotype has only a few counts. The chain uses TRBV6-2 or TRBV6-3 and TRBJ2-1; perhaps TRBD2 as D (7 bases). Trimming took off 6 bases at V and 15 bases at J, with 21 bases between the two ends. The CDR3 covers 13 residues. Germline V CDR1 and CDR2: MNHEY, SVGEGT. DNA of the CDR3: TGTGCCAGCAGGGACAGTGTGGGAGGGCCAGGGTTCTTC. It codes for CASRDSVGGPGFF.

This chain uses TRBV20-1 with TRBJ2-7; 7 bases map to TRBD2. This CDR3 contains 15 residues. Germline-derived CDR1 and CDR2 are DFQATT and SNEGSKA (reference sequence). V lost 1 base to trimming and J lost 5 bases; unmatched junction nucleotides: 11. The CDR3 sequence: CSARASGKVWDEQYF. CDR3 sequence (DNA): TGCAGTGCTAGAGCAAGCGGGAAGGTCTGGGACGAGCAGTACTTC.

This clonotype appeared many times. The chain has TRBV4-1 and TRBJ2-2; TRBD2 agrees at 7 bases. V lost 0 bases and J lost 4; bases outside the gene matches: 8. Per germline, CDR1 MGHRA and CDR2 YSYEKL. The CDR3 loop spans 17 amino acids. The CDR3 loop reads CASSQEWGRALTGELFF. CDR3 DNA sequence: TGCGCCAGCAGCCAAGAATGGGGGAGGGCCCTCACCGGGGAGCTGTTTTTT.

The CDR3 DNA reads as TGTGCCAGCAGTACCCCCCCGGGCGGCGGGACCCAGTACTTC. Its translation is CASSTPPGGGTQYF. The rearrangement links TRBV12-3 or TRBV12-4 to TRBJ2-5; D is undetermined. V gave up 5 bases and J gave up 7 bases, with 17 bases separating them. CDR3 length: 14 amino acids.

The rearrangement uses TRBV9 and TRBJ1-1; no clear D gene. Trimming stripped 0 bases from V and 3 bases from J, with 9 bases between. The V gene's germline CDR1 is SGDLS and CDR2 YYNGEE. This CDR3 has 14 amino acids. In nucleotides, the CDR3 is TGTGCCAGCAGCGTAGCGTATGGGGACACTGAAGCTTTCTTT. Amino acid sequence: CASSVAYGDTEAFF.

A few counts support this clonotype. The rearrangement links TRBV20-1 to TRBJ1-1; 10 nucleotides align to TRBD1. Germline lookup yields CDR1 DFQATT and CDR2 SNEGSKA (reference sequence). V shed 6 bases, J shed 3 bases, and the junction held 13 bases outside the gene matches. The CDR3 contains 16 residues. As DNA, the CDR3 is TGCAGTGCGAGACGGACAGGGGGTGTTAGTCACACTGAAGCTTTCTTT. It translates to CSARRTGGVSHTEAFF.